This T cell receptor beta chain was identified in a study of blood T cell repertoires in COVID-19. Looking at the study overall: Acute and convalescent COVID-19 specimens originated in the United States, Italy and Spain. The analysed material was cDNA or gDNA that came from T cells, B-cell-depleted T cells, or PBMCs.

Trimming left V 0 bases short and J 0 bases short, with 9 bases between. In germline, CDR1 is SGHAT, CDR2 FQNNGV. The CDR3 spans 16 residues. This clone was found once. In the original analysis: Nucleated cell number was recorded as an estimate derived from reference gene primer amplification. Clones were sequenced by immunoSEQ multiplex PCR, and TCRdb holds only the in-frame ones, with some missing. That table supplies the V and J calls and clone size; D and trimming were determined from the DNA. The sample consists of about 45,000 clones, around 85% of them appearing once. Sequencing was done on a sample of peripheral blood. This receptor was identified in an elderly woman with acute or convalescent COVID-19. The chain uses TRBV11-2 and TRBJ2-1; tentative D call: TRBD1 (6 bases). This CDR3 reads CASSLEQGSSYNEQFF. The CDR3 DNA is TGTGCCAGCAGCTTAGAGCAGGGGAGCTCCTACAATGAGCAGTTCTTC.